This T cell receptor beta chain derives from a study of cytomegalovirus exposure and HLA in healthy donors. Whole-study findings and limits: Cytomegalovirus association was listed for 150 or so TCR beta chains.

PCR amplification relied on 60 Vbeta primers (plus 13 Jbeta primers). Profiled with immunoSEQ multiplex PCR; TCRdb holds only in-frame clones, not every one. This sample has about 200,000 clones, with more than 60% found just once. This clone appeared once. The antigen remains undetermined. Trimming cost V 1 base and J 3 bases, with 16 bases left between them. This CDR3 comprises 16 residues. Looked up from germline, CDR1 is SQVTM and CDR2 is ANQGSEA. The chain carries TRBV29-1 and TRBJ2-1; D is perhaps TRBD1 (5 bases). This clonotype was sampled from a man aged 50 to 59 in good health and CMV-seronegative. The sequencing input was PBMCs. The CDR3 spells CSVEGGQGWGYNEQFF. In DNA form, the CDR3 reads TGCAGCGTTGAAGGTGGGCAGGGCTGGGGCTACAATGAGCAGTTCTTC.